This TCR beta chain comes out of a study of blood T cells in healthy people across ages. For the second PCR, which ran for 7 to 11 cycles, a sample-barcoded 5' primer and a J-beta primer mix were used. A 12-random-nucleotide template-switch adaptor tagged each cDNA molecule. One entry per CDR3 protein, called by TCRdb with MiXCR from the 5' RACE reads. The table has 750,000 to 950,000 distinct CDR3 sequences, 20% to 30% seen once. A few counts support this clonotype. This CDR3 contains 16 residues. These records were also assigned to another study, of T cells of mothers and their children. As that report states: Over 9 million reads per mother and some 2.9 million per child were obtained. Related pairs of mothers and children showed slightly higher, non-significant overlap versus unrelated pairs.

The sequence was obtained from a boy under 18 in good health. The V call is TRBV21-1, the J call TRBJ2-5; the table names TRBD2, a call not compared with the DNA. TRBV21-1 is a listed pseudogene. Sequencing input: blood. The CDR3 here is CASSNLSSGGEETQYF. The DNA for the CDR3 is TGTGCCAGCAGCAATCTCAGTAGCGGGGGGGAAGAGACCCAGTACTTC.